This record covers a single TCR beta chain. The source of the sample is a study of blood T cell repertoires in COVID-19. Overall study: Collection of acute and convalescent COVID-19 samples took place in the United States, Italy and Spain. In each case, the material was cDNA or gDNA derived from T cells, B-cell-depleted T cells, or PBMCs.

Each participant's cohort was designated according to participant-reported clinical history. Source study methods: By means of reference gene primer amplification, nucleated cell counts were estimated. TCRdb's copy holds only in-frame clones and misses some; the assay was immunoSEQ multiplex PCR. Clone size and V and J calls were adopted from that table, with D and trimming inferred from the DNA. The sample records fewer than 150,000 clones, around 80% being singletons. Germline V lookup: CDR1 LGHNA, CDR2 YSLEER. V lost 1 base, J lost 2 bases, and 9 bases lay in between. This CDR3 has 16 amino acids. The rearrangement joins TRBV4-3 to TRBJ2-6, with D maybe TRBD1 (5 bases). The sequencing sample was made of PBMCs or T cells enriched from blood (not recorded which). This TCR was sampled from a woman aged 18 to 35 who had been exposed to COVID-19. The CDR3 sequence: CASSQVAGTGANVLTF. The CDR3 DNA reads TGCGCCAGCAGCCAAGTCGCAGGGACTGGGGCCAACGTCCTGACTTTC.